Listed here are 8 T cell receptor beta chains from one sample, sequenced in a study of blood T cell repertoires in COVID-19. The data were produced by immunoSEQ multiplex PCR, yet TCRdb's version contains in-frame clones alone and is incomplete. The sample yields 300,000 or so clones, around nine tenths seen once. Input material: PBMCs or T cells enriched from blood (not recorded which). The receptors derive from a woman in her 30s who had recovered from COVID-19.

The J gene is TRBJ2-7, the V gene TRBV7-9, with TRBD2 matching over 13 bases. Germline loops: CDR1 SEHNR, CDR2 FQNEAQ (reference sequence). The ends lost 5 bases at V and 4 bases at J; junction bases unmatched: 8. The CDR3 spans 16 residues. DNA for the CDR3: TGTGCCAGCAGCACCACTAGCGGGAGGGAAATGTACGAGCAGTACTTC. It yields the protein CASSTTSGREMYEQYF.

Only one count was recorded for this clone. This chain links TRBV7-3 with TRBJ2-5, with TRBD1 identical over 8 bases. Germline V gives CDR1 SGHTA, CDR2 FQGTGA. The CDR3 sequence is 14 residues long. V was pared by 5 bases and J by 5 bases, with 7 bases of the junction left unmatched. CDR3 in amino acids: CASSVTGVTETQYF. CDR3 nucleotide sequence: TGTGCCAGCAGCGTGACAGGGGTGACGGAGACCCAGTACTTC.

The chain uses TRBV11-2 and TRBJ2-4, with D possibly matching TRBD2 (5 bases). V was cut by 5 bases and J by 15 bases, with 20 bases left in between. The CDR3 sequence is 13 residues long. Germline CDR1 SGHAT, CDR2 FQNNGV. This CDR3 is CASSPIPGRFRYF. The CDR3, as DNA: TGTGCCAGCAGCCCAATCCCGGGGAGATTTAGGTACTTC.

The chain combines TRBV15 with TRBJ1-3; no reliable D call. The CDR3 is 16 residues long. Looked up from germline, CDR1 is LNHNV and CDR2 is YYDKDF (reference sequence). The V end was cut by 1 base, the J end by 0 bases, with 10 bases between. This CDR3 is CATSRGGLSSGNTIYF. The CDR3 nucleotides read TGTGCCACCAGCAGAGGAGGGTTAAGCTCTGGAAACACCATATATTTT.

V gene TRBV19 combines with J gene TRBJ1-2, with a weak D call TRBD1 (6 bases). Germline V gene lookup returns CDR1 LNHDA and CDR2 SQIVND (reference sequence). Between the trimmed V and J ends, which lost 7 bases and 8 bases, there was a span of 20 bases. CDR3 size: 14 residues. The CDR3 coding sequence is TGTGCCAGTAATGCTAGGGCTGCAGGGGCCGGCTACACCTTC. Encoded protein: CASNARAAGAGYTF.

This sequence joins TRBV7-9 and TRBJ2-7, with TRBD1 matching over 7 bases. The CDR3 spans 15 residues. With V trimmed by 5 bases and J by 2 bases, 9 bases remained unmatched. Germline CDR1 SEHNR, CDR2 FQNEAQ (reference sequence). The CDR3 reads CASSTTQGVPYEQYF. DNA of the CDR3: TGTGCCAGCAGCACGACTCAGGGGGTCCCCTACGAGCAGTACTTC.

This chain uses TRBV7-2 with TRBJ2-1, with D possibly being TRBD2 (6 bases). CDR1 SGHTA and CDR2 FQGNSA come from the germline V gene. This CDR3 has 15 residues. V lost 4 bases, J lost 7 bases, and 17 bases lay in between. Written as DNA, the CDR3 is TGTGCCAGCAGCTCCCCGGGAGTGGGGGTAAATGAGCAGTTCTTC. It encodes CASSSPGVGVNEQFF.

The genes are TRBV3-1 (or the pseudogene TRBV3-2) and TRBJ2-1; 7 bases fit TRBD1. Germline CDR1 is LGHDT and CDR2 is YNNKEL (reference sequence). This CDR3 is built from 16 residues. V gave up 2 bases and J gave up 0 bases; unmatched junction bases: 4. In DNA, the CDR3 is TGTGCCAGCAGCCAATTGACAGGGAGCTCCTACAATGAGCAGTTCTTC. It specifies CASSQLTGSSYNEQFF.